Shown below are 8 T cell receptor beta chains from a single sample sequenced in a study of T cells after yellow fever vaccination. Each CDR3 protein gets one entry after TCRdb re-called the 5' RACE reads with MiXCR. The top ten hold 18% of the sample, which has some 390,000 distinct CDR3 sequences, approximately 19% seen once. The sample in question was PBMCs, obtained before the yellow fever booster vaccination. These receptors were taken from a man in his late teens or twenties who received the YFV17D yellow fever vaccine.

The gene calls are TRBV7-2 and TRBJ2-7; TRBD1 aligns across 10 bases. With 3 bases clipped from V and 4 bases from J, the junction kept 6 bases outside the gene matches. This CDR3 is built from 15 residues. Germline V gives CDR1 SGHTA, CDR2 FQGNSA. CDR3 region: CASSFSGTGVYEQYF. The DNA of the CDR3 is TGTGCCAGCAGCTTCTCCGGGACAGGGGTTTACGAGCAGTACTTC. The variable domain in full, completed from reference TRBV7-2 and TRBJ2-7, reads GAGVSQSPSNKVTEKGKDVELRCDPISGHTALYWYRQSLGQGLEFLIYFQGNSAPDKSGLPSDRFSAERTGGSVSTLTIQRTQQEDSAVYLCASSFSGTGVYEQYFGPGTRLTVT.

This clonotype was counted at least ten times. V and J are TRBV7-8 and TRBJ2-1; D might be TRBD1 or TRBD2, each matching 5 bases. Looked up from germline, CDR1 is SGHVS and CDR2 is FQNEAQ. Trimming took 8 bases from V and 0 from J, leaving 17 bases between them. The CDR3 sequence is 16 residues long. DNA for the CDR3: TGTGCCAGCTCCCGACCTGAGGGGAGCTCCTACAATGAGCAGTTCTTC. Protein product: CASSRPEGSSYNEQFF. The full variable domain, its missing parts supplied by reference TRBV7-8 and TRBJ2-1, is GAGVSQSPRYKVAKRGQDVALRCDPISGHVSLFWYQQALGQGPEFLTYFQNEAQLDKSGLPSDRFFAERPEGSVSTLKIQRTQQEDSAVYLCASSRPEGSSYNEQFFGPGTRLTVL.

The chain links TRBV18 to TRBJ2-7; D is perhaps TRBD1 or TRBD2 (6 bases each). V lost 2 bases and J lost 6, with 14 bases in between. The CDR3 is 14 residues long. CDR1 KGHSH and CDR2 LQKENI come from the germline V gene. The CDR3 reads CASSPFPGGGEQYV. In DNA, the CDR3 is TGTGCCAGCTCACCATTCCCCGGGGGCGGCGAGCAGTACGTC.

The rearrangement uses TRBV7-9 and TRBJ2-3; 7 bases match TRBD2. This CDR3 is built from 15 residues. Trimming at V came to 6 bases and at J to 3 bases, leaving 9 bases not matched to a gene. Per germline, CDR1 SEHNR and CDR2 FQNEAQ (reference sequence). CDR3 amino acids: CASRRGNDATDTQYF. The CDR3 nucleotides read TGTGCCAGCAGGCGGGGGAACGACGCGACAGATACGCAGTATTTT.

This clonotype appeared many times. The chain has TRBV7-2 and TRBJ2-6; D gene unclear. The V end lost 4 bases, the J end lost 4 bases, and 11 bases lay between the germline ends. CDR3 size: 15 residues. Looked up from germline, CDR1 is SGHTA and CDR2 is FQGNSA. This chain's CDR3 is CASSSYSLGANVLTF. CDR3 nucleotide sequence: TGTGCCAGCAGCTCCTATAGCCTCGGGGCCAACGTCCTGACTTTC.

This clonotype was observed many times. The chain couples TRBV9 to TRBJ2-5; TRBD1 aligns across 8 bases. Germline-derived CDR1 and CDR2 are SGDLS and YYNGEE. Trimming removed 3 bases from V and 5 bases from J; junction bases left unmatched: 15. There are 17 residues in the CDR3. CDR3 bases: TGTGCCAGCAGCGAGCGCCTGGGCAGGGGGCCTATCGAGACCCAGTACTTC. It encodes CASSERLGRGPIETQYF.

The DNA of the CDR3 is TGCGCCAGCAGCTTGGCCGGGCAGGTGAATGAAAAACTGTTTTTT. Its translation is CASSLAGQVNEKLFF. This chain joins TRBV5-1 and TRBJ1-4, with D hard to call. Per germline, CDR1 SGHRS and CDR2 YFSETQ. The CDR3 sequence is 15 residues long. V shed 0 bases and J shed 5 bases, with 11 bases lying between them.

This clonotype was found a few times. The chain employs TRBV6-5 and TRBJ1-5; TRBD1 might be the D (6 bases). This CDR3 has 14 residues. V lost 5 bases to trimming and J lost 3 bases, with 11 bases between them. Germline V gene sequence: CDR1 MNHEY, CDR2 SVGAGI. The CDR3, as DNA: TGTGCCAGCAGTCAACAGGGCACCAATCAGCCCCAGCATTTT. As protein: CASSQQGTNQPQHF.